The following is a T cell receptor (beta chain) sequence with its context. No antigen is known for it. A read error likely explains this, since a far larger clone differs by one base. The sample carries other DNA sequences with the same CDR3. Every unsorted PBMC PCR replicate was loaded with roughly 0.3 ug DNA, roughly 32,000 T cell genomes. In the study's own analysis: Junction-only sequences without quality scores came from ImmunoSEQ, so filtering differed. The assay was immunoSEQ multiplex PCR, and TCRdb's table has in-frame clones only and misses some. V and J calls and clone size follow that table, whereas D and trimming were derived from the DNA. The sample lists roughly 500,000 clones, about 72% occurring once. These data come from a study of shared clonotypes between healthy human individuals. Study-wide context: The study enrolled a couple of women and three men aged 18 to 49. Study-level results: Limited genetic and exposure-history diversity came from having few donors.

The V gene's germline CDR1 is LGHNA and CDR2 YNFKEQ. CDR3 length: 16 amino acids. Trimming pared 0 bases from V and 3 bases from J, leaving 9 bases between. Sequencing was done on a sample of PBMCs. This TCR was recovered from a woman in her thirties or forties in good health. Some clones in this sample may be carry-over from other donors' samples. The rearrangement links TRBV4-2 to TRBJ2-6; TRBD2 is a possible D gene (5 bases). CDR3 bases: TGTGCCAGCAGCCAAGATCTAGGGAGTGGGGCCAACGTCCTGACTTTC. Encoded protein: CASSQDLGSGANVLTF.